This note documents a single TCR beta chain sequence. Its antigen remains unidentified. The data belong to a study of cytomegalovirus exposure and HLA in healthy donors. Study outcomes and limitations: The listing of roughly 160 TCR beta chains classed them as cytomegalovirus-associated.

Primers for the PCR totalled 60 Vbeta and 13 Jbeta. Using immunoSEQ multiplex PCR, the repertoire was profiled, and TCRdb retains in-frame clones only, with some absent. The sample holds around 70,000 clones, about 70% seen once. The CDR3 is made up of 13 amino acids. Germline CDR1 reads SGHRS; CDR2 reads YFSETQ. The trim removed 6 bases at V and 2 bases at J, leaving 5 bases unmatched. This receptor was taken from a male donor in good health and CMV-seropositive. Sequenced sample: PBMCs. This chain links TRBV5-1 with TRBJ2-7; 7 nucleotides agree with TRBD1. The CDR3 DNA reads as TGCGCCAGCAACAATCAGGGGGCCTACGAGCAGTACTTC. Residues: CASNNQGAYEQYF.